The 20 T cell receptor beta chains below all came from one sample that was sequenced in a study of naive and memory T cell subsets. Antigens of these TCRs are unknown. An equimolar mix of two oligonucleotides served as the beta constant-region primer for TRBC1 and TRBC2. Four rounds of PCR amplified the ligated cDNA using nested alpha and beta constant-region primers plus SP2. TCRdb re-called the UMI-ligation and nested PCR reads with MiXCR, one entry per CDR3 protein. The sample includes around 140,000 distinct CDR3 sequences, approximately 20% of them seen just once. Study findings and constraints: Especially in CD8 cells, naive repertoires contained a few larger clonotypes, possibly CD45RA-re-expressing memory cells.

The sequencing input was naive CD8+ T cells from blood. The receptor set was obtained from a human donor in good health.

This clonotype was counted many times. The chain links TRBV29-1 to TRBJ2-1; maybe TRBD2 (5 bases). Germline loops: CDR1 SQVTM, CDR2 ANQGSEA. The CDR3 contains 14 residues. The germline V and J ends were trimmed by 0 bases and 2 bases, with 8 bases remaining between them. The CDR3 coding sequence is TGCAGCGTTGAAGATTACGGGACCTACAATGAGCAGTTCTTC. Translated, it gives CSVEDYGTYNEQFF.

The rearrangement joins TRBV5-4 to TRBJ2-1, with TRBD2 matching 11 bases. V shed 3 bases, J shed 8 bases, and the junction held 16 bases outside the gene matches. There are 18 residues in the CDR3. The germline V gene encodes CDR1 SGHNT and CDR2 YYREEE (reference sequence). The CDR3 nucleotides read TGTGCCAGCAGCTCCGGTCCCTTACTAGCGGGGGATGGAGATGAGCAGTTCTTC. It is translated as CASSSGPLLAGDGDEQFF.

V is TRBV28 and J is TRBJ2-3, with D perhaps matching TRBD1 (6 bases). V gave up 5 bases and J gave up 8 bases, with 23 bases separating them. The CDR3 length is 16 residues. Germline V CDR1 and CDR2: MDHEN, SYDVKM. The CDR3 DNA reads TGTGCCAGCAGTCCTCCGGGACGCAGGGGCGCCGGTACGCAGTATTTT. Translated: CASSPPGRRGAGTQYF. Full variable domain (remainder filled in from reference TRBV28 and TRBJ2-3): DVKVTQSSRYLVKRTGEKVFLECVQDMDHENMFWYRQDPGLGLRLIYFSYDVKMKEKGDIPEGYSVSREKKERFSLILESASTNQTSMYLCASSPPGRRGAGTQYFGPGTRLTVL.

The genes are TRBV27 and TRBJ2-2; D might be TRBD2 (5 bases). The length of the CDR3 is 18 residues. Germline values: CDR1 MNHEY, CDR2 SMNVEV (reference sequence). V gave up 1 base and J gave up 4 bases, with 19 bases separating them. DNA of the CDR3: TGTGCCAGCAGTTTATACTATGCAGGACTTGCGGGCACCGGGGAGCTGTTTTTT. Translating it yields CASSLYYAGLAGTGELFF.

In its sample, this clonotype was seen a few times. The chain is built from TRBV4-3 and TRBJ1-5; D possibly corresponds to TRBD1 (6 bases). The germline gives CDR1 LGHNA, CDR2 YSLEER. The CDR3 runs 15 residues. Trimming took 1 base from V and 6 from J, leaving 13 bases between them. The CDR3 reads CASSQGWGAGQPQHF. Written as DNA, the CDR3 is TGCGCCAGCAGCCAAGGCTGGGGGGCCGGTCAGCCCCAGCATTTT.

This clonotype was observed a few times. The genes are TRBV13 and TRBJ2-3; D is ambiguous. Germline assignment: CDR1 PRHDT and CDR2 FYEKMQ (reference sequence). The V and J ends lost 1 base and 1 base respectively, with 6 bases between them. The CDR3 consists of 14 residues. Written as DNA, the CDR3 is TGTGCCAGCAGCTTAGTCACAGGCACAGATACGCAGTATTTT. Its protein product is CASSLVTGTDTQYF. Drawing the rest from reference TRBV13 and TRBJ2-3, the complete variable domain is AAGVIQSPRHLIKEKRETATLKCYPIPRHDTVYWYQQGPGQDPQFLISFYEKMQSDKGSIPDRFSAQQFSDYHSELNMSSLELGDSALYFCASSLVTGTDTQYFGPGTRLTVL.

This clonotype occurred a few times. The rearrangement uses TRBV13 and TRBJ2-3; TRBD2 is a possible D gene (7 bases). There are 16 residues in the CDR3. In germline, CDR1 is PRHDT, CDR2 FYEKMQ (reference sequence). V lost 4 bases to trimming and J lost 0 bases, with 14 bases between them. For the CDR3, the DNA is TGTGCCAGCAGCTCCTTTGGCGGGGGCAGCACAGATACGCAGTATTTT. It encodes CASSSFGGGSTDTQYF.

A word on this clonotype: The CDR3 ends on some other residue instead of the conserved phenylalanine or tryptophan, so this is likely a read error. CDR3 DNA: TGTGCCACCAGTGATACTGGTAAAGGGATCACTGAAGCTTTCCTT. Amino acid sequence: CATSDTGKGITEAFL. The chain is built from TRBV24-1 and TRBJ1-1, with D uncertain. The V end lost 3 bases, the J end lost 4 bases, and 14 bases lay between the germline ends. Germline CDR1 KGHDR, CDR2 SFDVKD. The CDR3 extends over 15 amino acids.

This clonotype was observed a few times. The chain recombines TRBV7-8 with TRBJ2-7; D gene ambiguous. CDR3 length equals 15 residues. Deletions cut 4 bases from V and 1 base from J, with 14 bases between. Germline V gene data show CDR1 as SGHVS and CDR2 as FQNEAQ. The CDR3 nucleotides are TGTGCCAGCAGCTCGACGACCGGACGGTCCTACGAGCAGTACTTC. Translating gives CASSSTTGRSYEQYF.

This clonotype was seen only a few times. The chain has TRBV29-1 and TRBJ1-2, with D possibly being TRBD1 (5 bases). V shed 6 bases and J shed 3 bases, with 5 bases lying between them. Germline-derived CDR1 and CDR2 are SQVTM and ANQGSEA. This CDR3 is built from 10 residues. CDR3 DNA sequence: TGCAGCGTCAGGGACTATGGCTACACCTTC. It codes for CSVRDYGYTF.

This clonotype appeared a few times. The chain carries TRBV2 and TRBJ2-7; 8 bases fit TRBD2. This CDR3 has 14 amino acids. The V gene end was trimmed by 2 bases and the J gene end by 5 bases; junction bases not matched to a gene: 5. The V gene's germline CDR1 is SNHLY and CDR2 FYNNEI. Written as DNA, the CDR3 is TGTGCCAGCAGTGAAAAAGCGGGAGCTCACGAGCAGTACTTC. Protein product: CASSEKAGAHEQYF.

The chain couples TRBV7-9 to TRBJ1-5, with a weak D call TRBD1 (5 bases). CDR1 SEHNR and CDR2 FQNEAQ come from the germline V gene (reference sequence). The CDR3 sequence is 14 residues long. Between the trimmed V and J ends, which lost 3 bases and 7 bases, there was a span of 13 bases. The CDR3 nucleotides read TGTGCCAGCAGCTTTGGGGACCCGATACAGCCCCAGCATTTT. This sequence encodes CASSFGDPIQPQHF.

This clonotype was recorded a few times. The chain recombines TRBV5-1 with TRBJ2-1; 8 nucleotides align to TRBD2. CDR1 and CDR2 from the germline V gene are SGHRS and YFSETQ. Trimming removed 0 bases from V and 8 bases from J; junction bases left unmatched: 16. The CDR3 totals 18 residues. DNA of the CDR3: TGCGCCAGCAGCTTGGAAGCGGGGGCAACCCTTGCTGTAGATGAGCAGTTCTTC. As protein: CASSLEAGATLAVDEQFF.

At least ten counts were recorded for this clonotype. CDR3 amino acids: CASSLDGRASGQFF. The DNA of the CDR3 is TGTGCCAGCAGCCTTGACGGGAGGGCCTCCGGGCAGTTCTTC. The chain employs TRBV3-1 and TRBJ2-1; 8 positions agree with TRBD2. Germline assignment: CDR1 LGHDT and CDR2 YNNKEL (reference sequence). The CDR3 is 14 amino acids. With V trimmed by 4 bases and J by 12 bases, 11 bases remained unmatched.

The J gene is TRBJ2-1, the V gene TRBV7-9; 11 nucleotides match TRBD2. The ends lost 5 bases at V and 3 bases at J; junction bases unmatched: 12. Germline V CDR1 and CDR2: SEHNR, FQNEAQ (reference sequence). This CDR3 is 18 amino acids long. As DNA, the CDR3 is TGTGCCAGCAGCACAACTAGCGGGAGTGTGCGGGACTACAATGAGCAGTTCTTC. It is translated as CASSTTSGSVRDYNEQFF.

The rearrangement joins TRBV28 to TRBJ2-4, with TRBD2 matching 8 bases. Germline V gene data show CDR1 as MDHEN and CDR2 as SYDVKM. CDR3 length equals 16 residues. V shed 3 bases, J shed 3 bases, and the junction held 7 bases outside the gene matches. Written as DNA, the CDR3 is TGTGCCAGCAGTTTTGAAGCGGGAGAGGGCAAAAACATTCAGTACTTC. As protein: CASSFEAGEGKNIQYF.

The CDR3 reads CSVEEDRAEKLFF. The CDR3 nucleotides read TGCAGCGTTGAAGAAGACAGGGCAGAAAAACTGTTTTTT. The chain combines TRBV29-1 with TRBJ1-4; TRBD1 matches 7 bases. The CDR3 spans 13 residues. V shed 0 bases, J shed 8 bases, and the junction held 3 bases outside the gene matches. From germline, CDR1 is SQVTM and CDR2 ANQGSEA.

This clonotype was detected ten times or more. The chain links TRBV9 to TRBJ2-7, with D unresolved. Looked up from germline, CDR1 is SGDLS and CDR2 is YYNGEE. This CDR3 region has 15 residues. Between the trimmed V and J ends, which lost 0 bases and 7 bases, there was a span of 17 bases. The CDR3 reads CASSVEDGPYGEQYF. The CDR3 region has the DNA TGTGCCAGCAGCGTAGAGGACGGCCCCTACGGGGAGCAGTACTTC.

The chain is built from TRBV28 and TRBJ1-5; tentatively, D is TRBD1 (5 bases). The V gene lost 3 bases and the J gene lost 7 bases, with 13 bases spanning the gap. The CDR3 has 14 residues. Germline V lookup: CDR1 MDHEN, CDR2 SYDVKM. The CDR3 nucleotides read TGTGCCAGCAGTTTGGGACGGTATGCCCAGCCCCAGCATTTT. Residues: CASSLGRYAQPQHF. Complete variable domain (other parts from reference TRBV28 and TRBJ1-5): DVKVTQSSRYLVKRTGEKVFLECVQDMDHENMFWYRQDPGLGLRLIYFSYDVKMKEKGDIPEGYSVSREKKERFSLILESASTNQTSMYLCASSLGRYAQPQHFGDGTRLSIL.

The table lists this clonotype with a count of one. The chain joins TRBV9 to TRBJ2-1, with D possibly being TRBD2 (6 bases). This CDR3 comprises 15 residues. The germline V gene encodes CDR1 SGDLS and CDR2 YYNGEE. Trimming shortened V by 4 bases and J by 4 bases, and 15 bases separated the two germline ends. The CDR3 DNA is TGTGCCAGCAGCTCGTCTGGGGGACTTTACAATGAGCAGTTCTTC. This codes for CASSSSGGLYNEQFF.